Shown below are 8 T cell receptor beta chains from a single sample sequenced in a study of T cell responses to AZD1222 COVID-19 vaccine. Profiling relied on immunoSEQ multiplex PCR, and the TCRdb table lists in-frame clones only, not all of them. The sample includes over 150,000 clones, approximately 90% of them seen just once. Source: peripheral blood, taken 28 days after the second AZD1222 dose. The receptors come from an adult who received the AZD1222 COVID-19 vaccine.

The chain combines TRBV27 with TRBJ2-1, with 8 bases matching TRBD1. V dropped 6 bases and J dropped 4; count of bases not matched to a gene: 5. The CDR3 is 14 amino acids. Germline-derived CDR1 and CDR2 are MNHEY and SMNVEV (reference sequence). The chain's CDR3 is CASSLGQGYNEQFF. CDR3 sequence (DNA): TGTGCCAGCAGCCTTGGACAGGGTTACAATGAGCAGTTCTTC.

This clone was observed a handful of times. The chain recombines TRBV2 with TRBJ1-1, with D hard to call. CDR3 size: 13 residues. Germline V gives CDR1 SNHLY, CDR2 FYNNEI. V lost 8 bases to trimming and J lost 0 bases, with 10 bases between them. CDR3 protein: CASAETMNTEAFF. Here the CDR3 DNA reads TGTGCCAGCGCAGAGACCATGAACACTGAAGCTTTCTTT.

The chain uses TRBV6-1 and TRBJ2-6; D not resolved. Germline loops: CDR1 MNHNS, CDR2 SASEGT. The CDR3 length is 16 residues. With 1 base removed from V and 0 bases from J, the gap between germline ends came to 7 bases. CDR3: CASSEVVGSGANVLTF. CDR3 nucleotide sequence: TGTGCCAGCAGTGAAGTGGTAGGCTCTGGGGCCAACGTCCTGACTTTC.

The V and J genes are TRBV4-1 and TRBJ1-6; no reliable D call. Germline CDR1 is MGHRA and CDR2 is YSYEKL. CDR3 length equals 17 residues. The ends were cut back, 0 bases at V and 10 bases at J, with 19 bases in the middle. The CDR3 loop reads CASSQDPPPGSWSPLHF. The DNA of the CDR3 is TGCGCCAGCAGCCAAGATCCCCCCCCGGGGAGCTGGTCACCCCTCCACTTT.

The V call is TRBV18, the J call TRBJ2-5; D is ambiguous. Germline CDR1 and CDR2: KGHSH and LQKENI. The CDR3 consists of 16 residues. V dropped 3 bases and J dropped 2 bases, with 16 bases sitting between them. The CDR3 region has the DNA TGTGCCAGCTCACCCATCAAACAAGCCGGACAAGAGACCCAGTACTTC. Amino acids: CASSPIKQAGQETQYF. Combining the CDR3 with reference TRBV18 and TRBJ2-5 gives the whole variable domain NAGVMQNPRHLVRRRGQEARLRCSPMKGHSHVYWYRQLPEEGLKFMVYLQKENIIDESGMPKERFSAEFPKEGPSILRIQQVVRGDSAAYFCASSPIKQAGQETQYFGPGTRLLVL.

This chain joins TRBV19 and TRBJ1-5; D call uncertain. This CDR3 has 13 amino acids. V dropped 2 bases and J dropped 0 bases, with 2 bases sitting between them. The germline gives CDR1 LNHDA, CDR2 SQIVND (reference sequence). The chain's CDR3 is CASSISSNQPQHF. The CDR3 nucleotides read TGTGCCAGTAGTATATCTAGCAATCAGCCCCAGCATTTT.

J is TRBJ2-7 and V is TRBV30; 9 nucleotides line up with TRBD1. The junction had 7 bases not matched to a gene; V was cut back by 1 base and J by 12 bases. CDR1 and CDR2 from the germline V gene are GTSNPN and SVGIG (reference sequence). The CDR3 length is 12 residues. The CDR3 nucleotides are TGTGCCTGGAGTGCCACGGACAGGGGACCGTACTTC. It is translated as CAWSATDRGPYF.

V gene TRBV19 combines with J gene TRBJ2-2; 7 nucleotides agree with TRBD1. The CDR3 is made up of 14 amino acids. J lost 7 bases, V lost 5 bases, and 7 bases had no gene match. The germline V gene encodes CDR1 LNHDA and CDR2 SQIVND (reference sequence). CDR3 sequence: CASSEGAFIGELFF. The CDR3 DNA sequence: TGTGCCAGTAGTGAGGGGGCGTTCATCGGGGAGCTGTTTTTT.